These 27 T cell receptor beta chains originate from one sample sequenced in a study of OX40 agonist ivuxolimab in advanced cancers. The library was made by the immunoSEQ multiplex PCR assay. This immuneACCESS table, as held by TCRdb, lists in-frame sequences with V and J called but not all clones. Of the missing ones, under half trace to an unresolved V gene in checked studies; the others have no known cause. The sample table holds some 77,000 clones, of which roughly 92% were seen once. Together, the top ten hold roughly 5% of the sample. The sequences come from CD4+ or CD8+ T cells sorted from blood, collected in a trial of the OX40 agonist ivuxolimab. These receptors all come from an adult with an advanced solid tumor such as melanoma, head and neck, liver or kidney cancer.

The V gene is TRBV4-3, the J gene TRBJ2-3; 8 bases are shared with TRBD2. CDR1 LGHNA and CDR2 YSLEER come from the germline V gene. J was trimmed by 2 bases and V by 0 bases; bases with no gene match: 10. The CDR3 covers 18 residues. The CDR3 DNA sequence: TGCGCCAGCAGCCAAGATCTAGCGGGTAGAGGGGCCACAGATACGCAGTATTTT. It specifies CASSQDLAGRGATDTQYF.

In this sample, this clone turned up once. The CDR3 DNA is TGTGCCAGCAGTTACTTAAGCCGTACGGACACTGAAGCTTTCTTT. The encoded protein is CASSYLSRTDTEAFF. The chain joins TRBV6-6 to TRBJ1-1; D uncertain. V was pared by 1 base and J by 3 bases, with 12 bases between. Germline assignment: CDR1 MNHNY and CDR2 SVGAGI (reference sequence). The CDR3 has 15 amino acids.

The V call is TRBV28, the J call TRBJ2-7; 9 nucleotides line up with TRBD1. V was pared by 5 bases and J by 3 bases, with 11 bases of the junction left unmatched. Per the germline V gene, CDR1 is MDHEN and CDR2 is SYDVKM. This CDR3 is built from 16 residues. The CDR3 sequence is CASSPSLPGQGYEQYF. For the CDR3, the DNA is TGTGCCAGCAGTCCCTCGCTCCCGGGACAGGGCTACGAGCAGTACTTC. Full variable domain (missing parts from reference TRBV28 and TRBJ2-7): DVKVTQSSRYLVKRTGEKVFLECVQDMDHENMFWYRQDPGLGLRLIYFSYDVKMKEKGDIPEGYSVSREKKERFSLILESASTNQTSMYLCASSPSLPGQGYEQYFGPGTRLTVT.

The rearrangement joins TRBV7-2 to TRBJ2-1; 11 nucleotides line up with TRBD2. CDR3 length: 16 amino acids. CDR1 is SGHTA and CDR2 is FQGNSA in the germline V gene. V was clipped by 2 bases and J by 4 bases; unmatched bases: 4. CDR3 residues: CASSLTSGSYYNEQFF. As DNA, the CDR3 is TGTGCCAGCAGCTTAACTAGCGGGAGCTATTACAATGAGCAGTTCTTC.

The chain is built from TRBV19 and TRBJ2-7, with a weak D call TRBD1 (6 bases). This CDR3 spans 15 amino acids. CDR1 LNHDA and CDR2 SQIVND come from the germline V gene (reference sequence). Trimming stripped 6 bases from V and 1 base from J, with 16 bases between. The CDR3 loop is CASSIGGTGSYEQYF. Here the CDR3 DNA reads TGTGCCAGTAGCATTGGGGGCACGGGATCCTACGAGCAGTACTTC.

Comment on this clone: A read error may account for a junction end that differs from germline. The rearrangement joins TRBV5-6 to TRBJ1-4; 7 bases align to TRBD1. Germline V gene lookup returns CDR1 SGHDT and CDR2 YYEEEE. The CDR3 is 15 residues long. CDR3 nucleotide sequence: TGTGCCAACAGCTCGCGACAGGGCGTCGATGAAAAACTGTTTTTT. This encodes CANSSRQGVDEKLFF.

The V call is TRBV7-3, the J call TRBJ2-5, with D perhaps TRBD1 (6 bases). V lost 5 bases, J lost 1 base, and 8 bases lay in between. From germline, CDR1 is SGHTA and CDR2 FQGTGA. The CDR3 spans 13 residues. This CDR3 is CASSTDSQETQYF. CDR3 DNA sequence: TGTGCCAGCAGCACGGACAGCCAAGAGACCCAGTACTTC.

The V gene is TRBV18, the J gene TRBJ2-2; 12 bases are shared with TRBD2. The CDR3 has 14 amino acids. V lost 5 bases, J lost 6 bases, and 1 base stayed unmatched. CDR1 and CDR2 from the germline V gene are KGHSH and LQKENI. CDR3 protein: CASSWTSGAGELFF. The CDR3 DNA is TGTGCCAGCTCATGGACTAGCGGGGCCGGGGAGCTGTTTTTT.

This clone was detected only once. V usage is TRBV7-2 and J usage is TRBJ2-2, with D tentatively TRBD1 (6 bases). CDR1 is SGHTA and CDR2 is FQGNSA in the germline V gene. V lost 7 bases, J lost 5 bases, and 20 bases lay in between. CDR3 size: 16 residues. The chain's CDR3 is CASKPEPTGGTGELFF. CDR3 sequence (DNA): TGTGCCAGCAAGCCGGAGCCGACAGGAGGTACCGGGGAGCTGTTTTTT.

The J gene is TRBJ1-5, the V gene TRBV11-2; D gene unclear. Per germline, CDR1 SGHAT and CDR2 FQNNGV. This CDR3 is built from 13 residues. Trimming left V 1 base short and J 5 bases short, with 6 bases between. The CDR3 DNA reads as TGTGCCAGCAGCTTAGTTGGAGATCAGCCCCAGCATTTT. Its protein product is CASSLVGDQPQHF. Together with reference TRBV11-2 and TRBJ1-5, the CDR3 gives the full variable domain: EAGVAQSPRYKIIEKRQSVAFWCNPISGHATLYWYQQILGQGPKLLIQFQNNGVVDDSQLPKDRFSAERLKGVDSTLKIQPAKLEDSAVYLCASSLVGDQPQHFGDGTRLSIL.

The chain joins TRBV7-8 to TRBJ2-5; D call uncertain. Trimming removed 2 bases at V and 1 base at J, with 11 bases between. The germline CDR1 and CDR2 sequences are SGHVS and FQNEAQ. The CDR3 loop spans 15 amino acids. The CDR3 region is CASSLKVAAQETQYF. The CDR3 region has the DNA TGTGCCAGCAGCTTAAAAGTCGCAGCCCAAGAGACCCAGTACTTC.

The J gene is TRBJ2-7, the V gene TRBV5-4, with D possibly matching TRBD1 (6 bases). This CDR3 is 14 amino acids long. Trimming cost V 4 bases and J 1 base, with 12 bases left between them. Germline V gene data show CDR1 as SGHNT and CDR2 as YYREEE (reference sequence). CDR3 coding DNA: TGTGCCAGCAGCCGGAAAGGACAGTCCTACGAGCAGTACTTC. Translating it yields CASSRKGQSYEQYF.

The CDR3 nucleotides read TGTGCCACCACGGGGGAGCCCTACGAGCAGTACTTC. The encoded protein is CATTGEPYEQYF. This chain uses TRBV10-3 with TRBJ2-7; D is perhaps TRBD2 (6 bases). CDR3 length: 12 amino acids. Trimming removed 10 bases at V and 2 bases at J, with 12 bases between. Germline CDR1 ENHRY, CDR2 SYGVKD.

The J gene is TRBJ2-1, the V gene TRBV11-2; 7 bases agree with TRBD1. Per germline, CDR1 SGHAT and CDR2 FQNNGV. The CDR3 is 14 amino acids. The J segment lost 8 bases and the V segment lost 5 bases, leaving 9 bases of the junction unmatched. CDR3 nucleotides: TGTGCCAGCAGCACCCAGAGGGGGCGGGATGAGCAGTTCTTC. Its translation is CASSTQRGRDEQFF.

The chain combines TRBV9 with TRBJ1-5; tentative D call: TRBD1 (6 bases). This CDR3 region has 15 residues. The V end lost 4 bases, the J end lost 5 bases, and 16 bases lay between the germline ends. Germline-derived CDR1 and CDR2 are SGDLS and YYNGEE. The CDR3 is CASSTRPEGDQPQHF. The DNA for the CDR3 is TGTGCCAGCAGCACCAGACCAGAGGGGGATCAGCCCCAGCATTTT. The full variable domain, its missing parts supplied by reference TRBV9 and TRBJ1-5, is DSGVTQTPKHLITATGQRVTLRCSPRSGDLSVYWYQQSLDQGLQFLIQYYNGEERAKGNILERFSAQQFPDLHSELNLSSLELGDSALYFCASSTRPEGDQPQHFGDGTRLSIL.

V and J are TRBV2 and TRBJ2-1; 7 bases fit TRBD1. The germline V gene encodes CDR1 SNHLY and CDR2 FYNNEI. CDR3 length: 18 amino acids. J gave up 0 bases and V 5 bases, and 13 bases lay outside the gene matches. CDR3 bases: TGTGCCAGCAGTTACCGGACAGGCTATACCCTCTCCTACAATGAGCAGTTCTTC. Encoded protein: CASSYRTGYTLSYNEQFF.

The J gene is TRBJ2-3, the V gene TRBV5-4; no definite D call. Germline V gives CDR1 SGHNT, CDR2 YYREEE (reference sequence). The CDR3 extends over 12 amino acids. V lost 4 bases, J lost 2 bases, and 5 bases lay in between. Here the CDR3 reads CASSRDTDTQYF. CDR3 nucleotides: TGTGCCAGCAGCAGAGACACAGATACGCAGTATTTT.

CDR3 residues: CASSPRGRSSYEQYF. CDR3 DNA: TGTGCCAGCAGCCCGCGGGGGAGGTCCTCCTACGAGCAGTACTTC. The chain employs TRBV11-1 and TRBJ2-7; TRBD2 matches at 7 bases. The CDR3 length is 15 residues. Germline trimming cut 5 bases from V and 0 bases from J; bases unmatched to any gene: 7. Germline V gives CDR1 SGHAT, CDR2 FQDESV (reference sequence).

V is TRBV11-2 and J is TRBJ2-2, with 7 nucleotides matching TRBD1. The V segment lost 3 bases and the J segment 7 bases; nucleotides outside the gene matches: 11. The germline V gene encodes CDR1 SGHAT and CDR2 FQNNGV. The length of the CDR3 is 16 residues. The CDR3, as DNA: TGTGCCAGCAGCTTCCCACAGACAGGGCATTTCGGGGAGCTGTTTTTT. As protein: CASSFPQTGHFGELFF. The variable domain in full, completed from reference TRBV11-2 and TRBJ2-2, reads EAGVAQSPRYKIIEKRQSVAFWCNPISGHATLYWYQQILGQGPKLLIQFQNNGVVDDSQLPKDRFSAERLKGVDSTLKIQPAKLEDSAVYLCASSFPQTGHFGELFFGEGSRLTVL.

The chain links TRBV11-3 to TRBJ1-5; a weak D match, TRBD1 (5 bases). From germline, CDR1 is SGHNT and CDR2 YENEEA. The CDR3 sequence is 13 residues long. V was pared by 4 bases and J by 5 bases, with 9 bases between. CDR3 coding DNA: TGTGCCAGCAGCTACGGGGGGGATCAGCCCCAGCATTTT. This codes for CASSYGGDQPQHF. The full variable domain, rest sourced from reference TRBV11-3 and TRBJ1-5, is EAGVVQSPRYKIIEKKQPVAFWCNPISGHNTLYWYLQNLGQGPELLIRYENEEAVDDSQLPKDRFSAERLKGVDSTLKIQPAELGDSAVYLCASSYGGDQPQHFGDGTRLSIL.

The chain employs TRBV11-2 and TRBJ1-4; TRBD1 might be the D (5 bases). Per germline, CDR1 SGHAT and CDR2 FQNNGV. Trimming left V 5 bases short and J 7 bases short, with 20 bases between. The CDR3 extends over 16 amino acids. The CDR3 here is CASSPLGRDSVEKLFF. The CDR3 DNA is TGTGCCAGCAGCCCGCTAGGAAGGGACTCGGTTGAAAAACTGTTTTTT.

This clone was detected only once. In DNA form, the CDR3 reads TGTGCCAGCAGCTTCACCGGGACGACGACCTACGAGCAGTACTTC. Encoded protein: CASSFTGTTTYEQYF. The V gene is TRBV13, the J gene TRBJ2-7; D could derive from TRBD1 or TRBD2 (5 bases each). The CDR3 contains 15 residues. CDR1 and CDR2 from the germline V gene are PRHDT and FYEKMQ (reference sequence). V was cut by 3 bases and J by 2 bases, with 14 bases left in between.

The chain is built from TRBV2 and TRBJ1-1; possible D gene TRBD1, 6 bases. Germline assignment: CDR1 SNHLY and CDR2 FYNNEI. CDR3 length equals 15 residues. With 1 base removed from V and 0 bases from J, the gap between germline ends came to 9 bases. CDR3 in DNA: TGTGCCAGCAGTGAAGGGACAGAAATGAACACTGAAGCTTTCTTT. This codes for CASSEGTEMNTEAFF.

This chain connects TRBV18 to TRBJ1-1; D not certain. The CDR3 is 13 residues long. CDR1 is KGHSH and CDR2 is LQKENI in the germline V gene. The V end was cut by 2 bases, the J end by 3 bases, with 7 bases between. The CDR3 DNA reads as TGTGCCAGCTCACCAATGATGGACACTGAAGCTTTCTTT. Protein product: CASSPMMDTEAFF.

The V gene is TRBV2, the J gene TRBJ2-5; D is ambiguous. Germline CDR1 SNHLY, CDR2 FYNNEI. V lost 5 bases to trimming and J lost 3 bases, with 7 bases between them. The CDR3 sequence is 12 residues long. The CDR3 DNA is TGTGCCAGCAGTTTGTTGGAAGAGACCCAGTACTTC. It yields the protein CASSLLEETQYF.

The CDR3 spells CASSFGTGRQETQYF. CDR3 DNA sequence: TGTGCCAGCAGCTTCGGGACAGGGAGGCAAGAGACCCAGTACTTC. V usage is TRBV5-4 and J usage is TRBJ2-5; 9 nucleotides align to TRBD1. The CDR3 totals 15 residues. Germline CDR1 and CDR2: SGHNT and YYREEE (reference sequence). With V trimmed by 2 bases and J by 2 bases, 4 bases remained unmatched.

The chain links TRBV7-2 to TRBJ2-2, with D possibly called TRBD1 or TRBD2 (6 bases each). The CDR3 is 14 amino acids. V was cut by 5 bases and J by 7 bases, with 14 bases left in between. Germline values: CDR1 SGHTA, CDR2 FQGNSA. CDR3 loop: CASSLLGGGGELFF. DNA of the CDR3: TGTGCCAGCAGCCTGCTAGGGGGAGGCGGGGAGCTGTTTTTT.